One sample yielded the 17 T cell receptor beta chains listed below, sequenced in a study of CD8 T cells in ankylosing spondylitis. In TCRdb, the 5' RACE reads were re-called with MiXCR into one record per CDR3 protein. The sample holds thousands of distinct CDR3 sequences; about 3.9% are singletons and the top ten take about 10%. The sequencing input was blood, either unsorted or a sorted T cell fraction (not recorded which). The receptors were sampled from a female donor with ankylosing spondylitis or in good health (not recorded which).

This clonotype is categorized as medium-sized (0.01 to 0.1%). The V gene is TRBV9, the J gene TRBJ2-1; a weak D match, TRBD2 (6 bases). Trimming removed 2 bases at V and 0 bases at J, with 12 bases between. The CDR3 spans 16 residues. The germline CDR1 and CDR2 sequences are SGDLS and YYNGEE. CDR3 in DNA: TGTGCCAGCAGCGTGAAAGGACTACCCTCCTACAATGAGCAGTTCTTC. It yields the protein CASSVKGLPSYNEQFF.

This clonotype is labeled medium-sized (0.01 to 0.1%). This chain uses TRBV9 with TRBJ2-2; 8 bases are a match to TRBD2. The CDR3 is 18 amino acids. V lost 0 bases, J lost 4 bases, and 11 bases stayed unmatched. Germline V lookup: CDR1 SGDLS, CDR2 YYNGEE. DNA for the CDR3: TGTGCCAGCAGCGTAGAAGGTGCGGCGGGGGGCGGCACCGGGGAGCTGTTTTTT. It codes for CASSVEGAAGGGTGELFF.

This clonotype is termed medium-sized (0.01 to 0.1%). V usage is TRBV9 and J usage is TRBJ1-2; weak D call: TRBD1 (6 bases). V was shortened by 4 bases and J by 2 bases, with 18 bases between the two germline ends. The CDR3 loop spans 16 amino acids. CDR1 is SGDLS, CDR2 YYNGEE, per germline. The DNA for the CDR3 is TGTGCCAGCAGCTCCTTCCACACAGGACAGAACTATGGCTACACCTTC. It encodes CASSSFHTGQNYGYTF.

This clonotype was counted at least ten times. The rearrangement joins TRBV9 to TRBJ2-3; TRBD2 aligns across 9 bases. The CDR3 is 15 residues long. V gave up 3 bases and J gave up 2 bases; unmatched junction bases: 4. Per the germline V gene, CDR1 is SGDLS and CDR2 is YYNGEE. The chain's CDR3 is CASSGRGGATDTQYF. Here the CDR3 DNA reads TGTGCCAGCAGCGGGCGCGGGGGGGCCACAGATACGCAGTATTTT.

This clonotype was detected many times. CDR3: CASSVAGTNTGELFF. In DNA, the CDR3 is TGTGCCAGCAGCGTAGCCGGGACGAACACCGGGGAGCTGTTTTTT. The genes are TRBV9 and TRBJ2-2, with D possibly TRBD2 on 5 matching bases. The germline V and J ends were trimmed by 0 bases and 0 bases, with 6 bases remaining between them. Germline CDR1 and CDR2: SGDLS and YYNGEE. There are 15 residues in the CDR3.

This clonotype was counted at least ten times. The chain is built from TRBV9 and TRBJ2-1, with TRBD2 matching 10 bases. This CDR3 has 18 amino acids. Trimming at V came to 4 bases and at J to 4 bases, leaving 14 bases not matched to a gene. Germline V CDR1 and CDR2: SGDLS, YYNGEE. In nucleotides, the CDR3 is TGTGCCAGCAGCCCTAGTTGGGTAGCGGGGGGATTGTACAATGAGCAGTTCTTC. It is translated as CASSPSWVAGGLYNEQFF. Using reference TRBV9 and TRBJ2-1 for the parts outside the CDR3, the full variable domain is DSGVTQTPKHLITATGQRVTLRCSPRSGDLSVYWYQQSLDQGLQFLIQYYNGEERAKGNILERFSAQQFPDLHSELNLSSLELGDSALYFCASSPSWVAGGLYNEQFFGPGTRLTVL.

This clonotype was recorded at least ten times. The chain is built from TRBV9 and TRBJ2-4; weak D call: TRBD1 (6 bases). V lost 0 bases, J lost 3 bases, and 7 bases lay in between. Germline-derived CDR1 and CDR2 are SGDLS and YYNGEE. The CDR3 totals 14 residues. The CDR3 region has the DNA TGTGCCAGCAGCGTAGGAGGGGGCAAAAACATTCAGTACTTC. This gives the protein CASSVGGGKNIQYF.

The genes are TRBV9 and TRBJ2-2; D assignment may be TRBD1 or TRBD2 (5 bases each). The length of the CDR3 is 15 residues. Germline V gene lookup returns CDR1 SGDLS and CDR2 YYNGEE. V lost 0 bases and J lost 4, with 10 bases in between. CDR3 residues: CASSVGGFGTGELFF. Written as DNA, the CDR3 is TGTGCCAGCAGCGTAGGGGGGTTCGGCACCGGGGAGCTGTTTTTT.

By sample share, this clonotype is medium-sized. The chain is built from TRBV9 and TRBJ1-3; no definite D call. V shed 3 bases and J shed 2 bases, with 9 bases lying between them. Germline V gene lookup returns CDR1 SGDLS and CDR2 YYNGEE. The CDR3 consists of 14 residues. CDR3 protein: CASSEREAGNTIYF. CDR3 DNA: TGTGCCAGCAGCGAAAGGGAGGCTGGAAACACCATATATTTT.

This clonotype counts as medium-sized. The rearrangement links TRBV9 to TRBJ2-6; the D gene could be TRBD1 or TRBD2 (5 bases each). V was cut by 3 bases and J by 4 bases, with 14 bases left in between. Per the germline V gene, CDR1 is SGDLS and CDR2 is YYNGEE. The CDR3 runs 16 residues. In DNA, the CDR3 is TGTGCCAGCAGCGCCCCGTGGGGGTCCGGGGCCAACGTCCTGACTTTC. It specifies CASSAPWGSGANVLTF.

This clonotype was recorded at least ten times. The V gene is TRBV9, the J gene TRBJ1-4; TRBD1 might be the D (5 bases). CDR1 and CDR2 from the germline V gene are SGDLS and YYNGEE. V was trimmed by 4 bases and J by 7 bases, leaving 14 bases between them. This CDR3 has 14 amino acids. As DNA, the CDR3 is TGTGCCAGCAGCCCAGGGTGGGGCAGTGAAAAACTGTTTTTT. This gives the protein CASSPGWGSEKLFF.

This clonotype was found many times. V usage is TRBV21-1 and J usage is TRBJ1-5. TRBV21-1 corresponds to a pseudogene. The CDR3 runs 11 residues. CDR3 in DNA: TGTGCCAGCCAGAGGTATCAGCCCCAGCATTTT. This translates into CASQRYQPQHF.

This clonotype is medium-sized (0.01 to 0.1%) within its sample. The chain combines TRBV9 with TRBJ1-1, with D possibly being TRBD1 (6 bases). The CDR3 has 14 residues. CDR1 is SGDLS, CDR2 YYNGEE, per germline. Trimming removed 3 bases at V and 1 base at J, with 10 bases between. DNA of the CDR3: TGTGCCAGCAGCGCGGGACAAGAGAACACTGAAGCTTTCTTT. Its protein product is CASSAGQENTEAFF.

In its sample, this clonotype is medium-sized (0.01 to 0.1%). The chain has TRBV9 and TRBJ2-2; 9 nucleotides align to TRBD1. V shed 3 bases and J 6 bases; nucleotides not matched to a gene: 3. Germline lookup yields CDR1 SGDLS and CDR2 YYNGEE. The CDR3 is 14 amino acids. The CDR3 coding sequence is TGTGCCAGCAGCGAAGGGACAGGGCCCGGGGAGCTGTTTTTT. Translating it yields CASSEGTGPGELFF. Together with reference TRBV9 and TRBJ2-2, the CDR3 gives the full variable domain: DSGVTQTPKHLITATGQRVTLRCSPRSGDLSVYWYQQSLDQGLQFLIQYYNGEERAKGNILERFSAQQFPDLHSELNLSSLELGDSALYFCASSEGTGPGELFFGEGSRLTVL.

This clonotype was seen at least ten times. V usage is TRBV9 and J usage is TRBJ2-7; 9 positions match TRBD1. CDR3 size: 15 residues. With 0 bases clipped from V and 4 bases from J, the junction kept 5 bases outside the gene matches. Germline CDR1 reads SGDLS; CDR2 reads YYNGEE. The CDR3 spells CASSVGGQGPYEQYF. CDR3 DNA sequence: TGTGCCAGCAGCGTAGGGGGACAGGGACCTTACGAGCAGTACTTC.

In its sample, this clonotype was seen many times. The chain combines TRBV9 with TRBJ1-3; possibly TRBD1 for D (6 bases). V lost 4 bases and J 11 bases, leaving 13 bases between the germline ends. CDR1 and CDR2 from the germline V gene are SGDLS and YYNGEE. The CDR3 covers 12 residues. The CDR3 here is CASSSGGLSIYF. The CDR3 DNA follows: TGTGCCAGCAGCTCCGGGGGCCTCTCCATATATTTT.

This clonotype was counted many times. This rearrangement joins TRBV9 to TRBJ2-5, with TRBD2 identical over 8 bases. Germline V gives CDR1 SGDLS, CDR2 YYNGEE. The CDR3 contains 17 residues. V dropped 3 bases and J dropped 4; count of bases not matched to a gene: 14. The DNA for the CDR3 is TGTGCCAGCAGCGACGGCGGGGGGACCCAAGGGGGAGAGACCCAGTACTTC. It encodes CASSDGGGTQGGETQYF.